This TCR beta chain was captured in a study of PD-L1 blockade in urothelial cancer. Study at large: Blood was analyzed 3 weeks (second dose) and 6 weeks after treatment start. Blood samples contained a median around 140,000 T cells.

Time point in this sample: peripheral blood 6 weeks after treatment start. Locally advanced or metastatic urothelial carcinoma was present in patients. About this clone itself: Its target is not known.

This CDR3 region has 16 residues. Germline V gene sequence: CDR1 SGHTA, CDR2 FQGTGA. Trimming shortened V by 2 bases and J by 0 bases, and 10 bases separated the two germline ends. The data were produced by immunoSEQ multiplex PCR, yet TCRdb's version contains in-frame clones alone and is incomplete. The sample has 60,000 to 80,000 clones, around nine tenths seen once; the top ten hold approximately 10%. General study results and limits: Tumor-linked clones in blood grew more by 3 weeks in durable-benefit patients.

V is TRBV7-3 and J is TRBJ1-4, with no clear D. The specimen comprised PBMCs, sampled around atezolizumab (anti-PD-L1) treatment. This receptor was identified in a man in his sixties with urothelial cancer. The CDR3 spells CASSLGPLSTNEKLFF. In DNA, the CDR3 is TGTGCCAGCAGCTTAGGGCCCCTCTCAACTAATGAAAAACTGTTTTTT.